The 17 T cell receptor beta chains below come from one sample, sequenced in a study of a mutant IDH1 vaccine in newly diagnosed glioma listed by TCRdb under 2021. These receptors are not linked to any known antigen. The label giving this sample's time point can be read as: week 5, during vaccination. Each vaccine dose, consisting of 300 ug of a 20-mer mutant IDH1 peptide in Montanide, was administered subcutaneously with topical imiquimod. The library came from the immunoSEQ multiplex PCR assay. TCRdb obtained this table from immuneACCESS and retained in-frame rearrangements with V and J assigned. These tables miss some clones; where compared with another copy, unresolved V genes account for less than half of the shortfall, and the remainder is unexplained. Within this sample are about 53,000 clones, with roughly four fifths of them counted one time only. Together, the top ten hold around 7.4% of the sample.

Sequencing used PBMCs, obtained from a glioma patient whose treatment included an IDH1 peptide vaccine. The receptors were sampled from a woman in her forties or fifties with glioma.

The V gene is TRBV7-9, the J gene TRBJ1-2; TRBD1 is a possible D gene (6 bases). Germline CDR1 is SEHNR and CDR2 is FQNEAQ (reference sequence). This CDR3 spans 16 amino acids. The V gene lost 2 bases and the J gene lost 7 bases, with 20 bases spanning the gap. CDR3 DNA sequence: TGTGCCAGCAGCTTACGGGGGATTAACGGGGGCTTTGGCTACACCTTC. This codes for CASSLRGINGGFGYTF.

This clone was counted a few times. V gene TRBV29-1 combines with J gene TRBJ1-1, with 10 bases identical to TRBD1. Trimming cost V 6 bases and J 6 bases; bases outside gene matches: 13. Germline V gene sequence: CDR1 SQVTM, CDR2 ANQGSEA. This CDR3 contains 15 residues. Here the CDR3 DNA reads TGCAGCGTAGCCACGACGACAGGGGGCCGGGCTGAAGCTTTCTTT. It specifies CSVATTTGGRAEAFF.

The V and J genes are TRBV5-1 and TRBJ1-2, with 11 bases matching TRBD1. This CDR3 is 17 amino acids long. Looked up from germline, CDR1 is SGHRS and CDR2 is YFSETQ. V dropped 4 bases and J dropped 1; count of bases not matched to a gene: 9. This chain's CDR3 is CASSASGGTGGNYGYTF. The CDR3 coding sequence is TGCGCCAGCAGCGCCTCAGGGGGGACAGGGGGTAACTATGGCTACACCTTC.

V gene TRBV5-1 combines with J gene TRBJ2-1; D remains unclear. The CDR3 is 13 residues long. V lost 8 bases to trimming and J lost 4 bases, with 13 bases between them. CDR1 SGHRS and CDR2 YFSETQ come from the germline V gene. The CDR3 bases are TGCGCCAGTGGTCCTTTCCTTTACAATGAGCAGTTCTTC. Translating it yields CASGPFLYNEQFF.

Here the CDR3 reads CASSQERRAGGRRFF. The CDR3 bases are TGTGCCAGCAGCCAAGAAAGGAGGGCGGGGGGCCGGCGGTTCTTC. V gene TRBV14 combines with J gene TRBJ2-1; 8 nucleotides match TRBD2. The V gene's germline CDR1 is SGHDN and CDR2 FVKESK. J gave up 15 bases and V 0 bases, and 13 bases lay outside the gene matches. The CDR3 contains 15 residues.

CDR3: CASSRGGYEQYF. CDR3 DNA: TGTGCCAGCAGCAGGGGCGGCTACGAGCAGTACTTC. V usage is TRBV6-5 and J usage is TRBJ2-7; a possible D gene is TRBD1 (6 bases). V was pared by 6 bases and J by 3 bases, with 9 bases between. The germline V gene encodes CDR1 MNHEY and CDR2 SVGAGI. CDR3 length: 12 amino acids.

The table lists this clone with a few counts. This chain uses TRBV7-2 with TRBJ1-5; tentative D call: TRBD1 (5 bases). CDR3 length: 14 residues. The ends were cut back, 4 bases at V and 4 bases at J, with 11 bases in the middle. Germline loops: CDR1 SGHTA, CDR2 FQGNSA. The chain's CDR3 is CASSWGGRNQPQHF. The CDR3 DNA is TGTGCCAGCAGCTGGGGGGGGAGGAATCAGCCCCAGCATTTT.

The gene calls are TRBV2 and TRBJ1-4, with unresolved D. V lost 6 bases and J lost 2, with 10 bases in between. Germline V gives CDR1 SNHLY, CDR2 FYNNEI. The CDR3 is 14 amino acids. The CDR3 DNA reads as TGTGCCAGCAGCGTCGGTAGGACTAATGAAAAACTGTTTTTT. Protein product: CASSVGRTNEKLFF.

This chain joins TRBV4-1 and TRBJ1-1; D possibly corresponds to TRBD1 (5 bases). The V gene lost 8 bases and the J gene lost 0 bases, with 13 bases spanning the gap. CDR1 is MGHRA and CDR2 is YSYEKL in the germline V gene. The CDR3 runs 14 residues. The CDR3 region is CASESGPMNTEAFF. In DNA form, the CDR3 reads TGCGCCAGCGAATCGGGACCCATGAACACTGAAGCTTTCTTT.

This chain uses TRBV2 with TRBJ1-2; D is possibly TRBD1 (5 bases). The CDR3 is 15 amino acids. Germline-derived CDR1 and CDR2 are SNHLY and FYNNEI. Trimming pared 0 bases from V and 4 bases from J, leaving 12 bases between. As DNA, the CDR3 is TGTGCCAGCAGTGAAGCTCTCCAGGGACTCTATGGCTACACCTTC. Its protein product is CASSEALQGLYGYTF.

This clone showed up just a few times. V is TRBV5-1 and J is TRBJ1-1, with D maybe TRBD1 (5 bases). The CDR3 totals 15 residues. The V end lost 0 bases, the J end lost 7 bases, and 16 bases lay between the germline ends. The germline CDR1 and CDR2 sequences are SGHRS and YFSETQ. The DNA for the CDR3 is TGCGCCAGCAGCTTGGGTGCGGGGGGGTATGGTGAAGCTTTCTTT. It codes for CASSLGAGGYGEAFF.

V and J are TRBV4-1 and TRBJ2-3, with D maybe TRBD2 (5 bases). From germline, CDR1 is MGHRA and CDR2 YSYEKL. The V end was cut by 1 base, the J end by 2 bases, with 13 bases between. The CDR3 spans 16 residues. CDR3 sequence (DNA): TGCGCCAGCAGCCAAGCCATCGGGATGGCCACAGATACGCAGTATTTT. Its protein product is CASSQAIGMATDTQYF.

The chain carries TRBV4-1 and TRBJ2-5, with 9 positions matching TRBD2. Germline V lookup: CDR1 MGHRA, CDR2 YSYEKL. The CDR3 totals 17 residues. V lost 3 bases, J lost 7 bases, and 15 bases stayed unmatched. The CDR3 region has the DNA TGCGCCAGCAGCCACTCGACCCTCCCTAGCGGGGACGGGACCCAGTACTTC. Translation: CASSHSTLPSGDGTQYF.

V usage is TRBV5-1 and J usage is TRBJ2-3; 8 bases align to TRBD2. The CDR3 totals 19 residues. From germline, CDR1 is SGHRS and CDR2 YFSETQ. V was pared by 4 bases and J by 0 bases, with 16 bases of the junction left unmatched. CDR3 protein: CASSQGRSSGLTSTDTQYF. The CDR3 coding sequence is TGCGCCAGCAGCCAAGGTCGCTCTAGCGGGTTGACTAGCACAGATACGCAGTATTTT.

The CDR3 nucleotides read TGTGCCAGCAGTTCCGTAAATCAGCCCCAGCATTTT. It codes for CASSSVNQPQHF. V usage is TRBV28 and J usage is TRBJ1-5; D gene unclear. CDR1 and CDR2 from the germline V gene are MDHEN and SYDVKM. The CDR3 sequence is 12 residues long. Trimming shortened V by 4 bases and J by 4 bases, and 5 bases separated the two germline ends.

This clone has just one count. This chain links TRBV18 with TRBJ1-3; D is unresolved. The V gene's germline CDR1 is KGHSH and CDR2 LQKENI. V was trimmed by 6 bases and J by 0 bases, leaving 9 bases between them. CDR3 length: 14 amino acids. The CDR3 bases are TGTGCCAGCTCTCAGGAAACCTCTGGAAACACCATATATTTT. Protein: CASSQETSGNTIYF. Full variable domain (outside the CDR3, taken from reference TRBV18 and TRBJ1-3): NAGVMQNPRHLVRRRGQEARLRCSPMKGHSHVYWYRQLPEEGLKFMVYLQKENIIDESGMPKERFSAEFPKEGPSILRIQQVVRGDSAAYFCASSQETSGNTIYFGEGSWLTVV.

This clone rates as medium-sized. V is TRBV10-2 and J is TRBJ1-6; D unclear. The germline CDR1 and CDR2 sequences are WSHSY and SAAADI. V lost 3 bases and J 11 bases, leaving 8 bases between the germline ends. The CDR3 spans 12 residues. The CDR3 bases are TGCGCCAGCAGTGATTCGGAAGCACCCCTCCACTTT. Translation gives CASSDSEAPLHF.